Below, 27 T cell receptor beta chains from the same sample are listed, as sequenced in a study of post-analysis software for immune sequencing data. Overall study results and limits: Several TRBV segments occurring more often in patients than controls included TRBV5-6, TRBV5-1 and TRBV20-1.

Every TCR beta cDNA library bore unique molecular identifiers. TCRdb independently ran MiXCR on the PCR reads; one entry per CDR3 protein. The sample consists of about 680,000 distinct CDR3 sequences, 55% to 70% of them appearing once. These receptors have no known antigen. Sequencing input: blood. The receptors derive from a girl aged 2-10 years with multiple sclerosis.

A few counts support this clonotype. The chain carries TRBV6-5 and TRBJ1-2; a possible D gene is TRBD1 (5 bases). The CDR3 length is 15 residues. Germline V lookup: CDR1 MNHEY, CDR2 SVGAGI. The V end lost 3 bases, the J end lost 6 bases, and 17 bases lay between the germline ends. The DNA for the CDR3 is TGTGCCAGCAGTTATAACGGGAGGGGACGGCATGGCTACACCTTC. Protein: CASSYNGRGRHGYTF.

The chain employs TRBV27 and TRBJ2-7; 7 nucleotides agree with TRBD2. J gave up 3 bases and V 2 bases, and 4 bases lay outside the gene matches. The germline gives CDR1 MNHEY, CDR2 SMNVEV (reference sequence). The CDR3 totals 14 residues. The CDR3, as DNA: TGTGCCAGCAGTTTAGCGGGAGTTAGCTACGAGCAGTACTTC. Translating gives CASSLAGVSYEQYF.

The sample holds a few counts of this clonotype. This rearrangement joins TRBV5-6 to TRBJ2-3; D may be TRBD1 (6 bases). This CDR3 region has 15 residues. CDR1 is SGHDT and CDR2 is YYEEEE in the germline V gene. Trimming took off 6 bases at V and 2 bases at J, with 16 bases between the two ends. CDR3 residues: CASTINGGPTDTQYF. In DNA form, the CDR3 reads TGTGCCAGCACCATAAATGGGGGCCCCACAGATACGCAGTATTTT.

The chain has TRBV5-1 and TRBJ2-2; 9 positions agree with TRBD2. CDR3 length equals 16 residues. The V gene end was trimmed by 4 bases and the J gene end by 7 bases; junction bases not matched to a gene: 11. Germline V gene lookup returns CDR1 SGHRS and CDR2 YFSETQ. CDR3 amino acids: CASSPPGLADYGELFF. DNA for the CDR3: TGCGCCAGCAGCCCCCCGGGACTAGCCGACTACGGGGAGCTGTTTTTT. The full variable domain, completed using reference TRBV5-1 and TRBJ2-2, is KAGVTQTPRYLIKTRGQQVTLSCSPISGHRSVSWYQQTPGQGLQFLFEYFSETQRNKGNFPGRFSGRQFSNSRSEMNVSTLELGDSALYLCASSPPGLADYGELFFGEGSRLTVL.

The count of this clonotype is one. This CDR3 reads CSVARFDGANVLTF. CDR3 DNA sequence: TGCAGCGTTGCCAGGTTCGACGGGGCCAACGTCCTGACTTTC. The V gene is TRBV29-1, the J gene TRBJ2-6; D gene ambiguous. V gave up 4 bases and J gave up 4 bases, with 11 bases separating them. The CDR3 has 14 amino acids. Germline V gives CDR1 SQVTM, CDR2 ANQGSEA.

The chain couples TRBV4-1 to TRBJ1-2, with TRBD1 as a possible D gene (6 bases). The germline V gene has CDR1 MGHRA and CDR2 YSYEKL. The CDR3 length is 15 residues. V lost 2 bases and J 2 bases, leaving 12 bases between the germline ends. The CDR3 loop reads CASSQYVQGNYGYTF. CDR3 sequence (DNA): TGCGCCAGCAGCCAATATGTACAGGGCAACTATGGCTACACCTTC.

The rearrangement uses TRBV7-9 and TRBJ1-1, with a possible D match to TRBD1 (6 bases). The CDR3 runs to 14 residues. Trimming took 5 bases from V and 1 from J, leaving 11 bases between them. Germline CDR1 is SEHNR and CDR2 is FQNEAQ (reference sequence). The CDR3 sequence: CASSLQTGNTEAFF. The DNA for the CDR3 is TGTGCCAGCAGCCTACAGACAGGGAACACTGAAGCTTTCTTT.

This chain links TRBV12-3 or TRBV12-4 with TRBJ2-1, with D maybe TRBD2 (6 bases). The germline V and J ends were trimmed by 8 bases and 7 bases, with 15 bases remaining between them. The CDR3 covers 13 residues. The DNA of the CDR3 is TGTGCCAGCGTCGCGCGGGATCATAATGAGCAGTTCTTC. Translating it yields CASVARDHNEQFF.

The rearrangement links TRBV5-1 to TRBJ2-1, with D perhaps matching TRBD2 (5 bases). Germline loops: CDR1 SGHRS, CDR2 YFSETQ. V gave up 3 bases and J gave up 5 bases, with 18 bases separating them. The CDR3 sequence is 16 residues long. The chain's CDR3 is CASSSPTSPQNNEQFF. The CDR3, as DNA: TGCGCCAGCAGCTCGCCCACTAGTCCTCAGAACAATGAGCAGTTCTTC. The full variable domain, in which reference TRBV5-1 and TRBJ2-1 provide the parts outside the CDR3, is KAGVTQTPRYLIKTRGQQVTLSCSPISGHRSVSWYQQTPGQGLQFLFEYFSETQRNKGNFPGRFSGRQFSNSRSEMNVSTLELGDSALYLCASSSPTSPQNNEQFFGPGTRLTVL.

The V call is TRBV6-1, the J call TRBJ2-3; D is ambiguous. This CDR3 comprises 12 residues. V was cut by 0 bases and J by 6 bases, with 4 bases left in between. CDR1 MNHNS and CDR2 SASEGT come from the germline V gene. Here the CDR3 DNA reads TGTGCCAGCAGTGAAGCGGGGGATACGCAGTATTTT. It codes for CASSEAGDTQYF.

V and J are TRBV7-3 and TRBJ2-7; TRBD2 is a possible D gene (5 bases). The better agreement between TRBJ2-5 and the DNA end casts doubt on the J call. The CDR3 is 15 residues long. Per germline, CDR1 SGHTA and CDR2 FQGTGA. The CDR3 spells CASSLLGLYEETQYF. As DNA, the CDR3 is TGTGCCAGCAGCTTACTCGGACTCTATGAGGAGACCCAGTACTTC.

This chain joins TRBV6-2 or TRBV6-3 and TRBJ2-1; D unresolved. Germline V gene sequence: CDR1 MNHEY, CDR2 SVGEGT. With 2 bases removed from V and 4 bases from J, the gap between germline ends came to 12 bases. The CDR3 length is 15 residues. The chain's CDR3 is CASSYAPGWYNEQFF. The CDR3 nucleotides read TGTGCCAGCAGTTACGCCCCGGGCTGGTACAATGAGCAGTTCTTC.

The chain is built from TRBV3-1 and TRBJ2-1; D assignment may be TRBD1 or TRBD2 (6 bases each). The germline V gene encodes CDR1 LGHDT and CDR2 YNNKEL (reference sequence). Trimming cost V 1 base and J 0 bases, with 13 bases left between them. CDR3 size: 17 residues. DNA for the CDR3: TGTGCCAGCAGCCAAGTAAGGGGGGAGAGCTCCTACAATGAGCAGTTCTTC. This codes for CASSQVRGESSYNEQFF.

V and J are TRBV5-1 and TRBJ2-1; 16 bases are shared with TRBD2. V lost 3 bases and J lost 8; bases outside the gene matches: 11. This CDR3 is 18 amino acids long. Germline V gene lookup returns CDR1 SGHRS and CDR2 YFSETQ. CDR3 sequence (DNA): TGCGCCAGCAGCTGGCCCTTCGGGACTAGCGGGGGGGCGTATGAGCAGTTCTTC. It yields the protein CASSWPFGTSGGAYEQFF. The variable domain in full, completed from reference TRBV5-1 and TRBJ2-1, reads KAGVTQTPRYLIKTRGQQVTLSCSPISGHRSVSWYQQTPGQGLQFLFEYFSETQRNKGNFPGRFSGRQFSNSRSEMNVSTLELGDSALYLCASSWPFGTSGGAYEQFFGPGTRLTVL.

The chain links TRBV21-1 to TRBJ2-7. TRBV21-1 is recorded as a pseudogene. The CDR3 extends over 16 amino acids. The chain's CDR3 is CASSKDGELLSYEQYF. CDR3 in DNA: TGTGCCAGCAGCAAAGATGGGGAACTCTTGTCCTACGAGCAGTACTTC.

V gene TRBV24-1 combines with J gene TRBJ2-1; no firm D call. V lost 3 bases to trimming and J lost 0 bases, with 14 bases between them. The CDR3 contains 17 residues. The germline V gene encodes CDR1 KGHDR and CDR2 SFDVKD. CDR3 coding DNA: TGTGCCACCAGTGATCCCGCCCGCGTCAGCTCCTACAATGAGCAGTTCTTC. This gives the protein CATSDPARVSSYNEQFF.

In its sample, this clonotype was seen once. Likely a read error: the CDR3 ends without its conserved phenylalanine or tryptophan. The chain uses TRBV27 and TRBJ2-7; D is perhaps TRBD2 (5 bases). This CDR3 is 14 amino acids long. From germline, CDR1 is MNHEY and CDR2 SMNVEV (reference sequence). V gave up 5 bases and J gave up 6 bases, with 17 bases separating them. DNA of the CDR3: TGTGCCAGCAGTCCCACTAGAACCACCACCGAGCAGTACTGC. Protein product: CASSPTRTTTEQYC.

The genes are TRBV6-5 and TRBJ2-1, with 7 bases that match TRBD1. The CDR3 spans 15 residues. Germline CDR1 and CDR2: MNHEY and SVGAGI. The trim removed 8 bases at V and 0 bases at J, leaving 7 bases unmatched. The CDR3 region has the DNA TGTGCCAGCCCGGACAGGTATAGCTCCTACAATGAGCAGTTCTTC. Amino acids: CASPDRYSSYNEQFF.

This clonotype was recorded a few times. This sequence joins TRBV27 and TRBJ1-1; unclear D gene. Germline assignment: CDR1 MNHEY and CDR2 SMNVEV (reference sequence). This CDR3 is 12 amino acids long. Trimming left V 8 bases short and J 4 bases short, with 11 bases between. The CDR3 here is CASGLIGTEAFF. The CDR3 region has the DNA TGTGCCAGCGGGCTAATCGGCACTGAAGCTTTCTTT.

In this sample, this clonotype turned up once. The chain carries TRBV29-1 and TRBJ2-3; 12 bases fit TRBD1. Germline V CDR1 and CDR2: SQVTM, ANQGSEA. The CDR3 has 14 residues. Germline trimming cut 6 bases from V and 4 bases from J; bases unmatched to any gene: 5. The CDR3 region is CSVAGTGGPDTQYF. CDR3 sequence (DNA): TGCAGCGTCGCCGGGACAGGGGGCCCAGATACGCAGTATTTT.

This clonotype showed up just a few times. The chain is built from TRBV7-9 and TRBJ2-5; D assignment may be TRBD1 or TRBD2 (5 bases each). The J call may not be correct, given that the DNA end is closer to TRBJ2-7. Germline-derived CDR1 and CDR2 are SEHNR and FQNEAQ (reference sequence). This CDR3 has 11 residues. CDR3 region: CASSRDHEQYF. In DNA form, the CDR3 reads TGTGCCAGCAGCCGGGACCACGAGCAGTACTTC.

The chain is built from TRBV20-1 and TRBJ2-1; TRBD2 matches 10 bases. Germline lookup yields CDR1 DFQATT and CDR2 SNEGSKA (reference sequence). The V segment lost 5 bases and the J segment 5 bases; nucleotides outside the gene matches: 18. The CDR3 sequence is 18 residues long. CDR3 DNA sequence: TGCAGTGCTTCCCGCATGGCTAGCGGGAGCCTCTACCACAATGAGCAGTTCTTC. Its translation is CSASRMASGSLYHNEQFF.

V is TRBV20-1 and J is TRBJ2-7, with D unresolved. The V gene's germline CDR1 is DFQATT and CDR2 SNEGSKA (reference sequence). V was clipped by 4 bases and J by 0 bases, with 10 bases between them. The CDR3 has 13 residues. The CDR3 protein is CSANKEFSYEQYF. The CDR3 DNA is TGCAGTGCTAATAAGGAGTTCTCCTACGAGCAGTACTTC.

The chain employs TRBV10-3 and TRBJ1-2; TRBD1 is a possible D gene (5 bases). Germline CDR1 and CDR2: ENHRY and SYGVKD. V was pared by 6 bases and J by 5 bases, with 13 bases between. This CDR3 region has 13 residues. Here the CDR3 DNA reads TGTGCCATCAGAGGGGCCAACGGTTATGGCTACACCTTC. As protein: CAIRGANGYGYTF.

The sample holds a few counts of this clonotype. The rearrangement joins TRBV13 to TRBJ2-1; D is perhaps TRBD2 (6 bases). The CDR3 has 14 amino acids. V shed 1 base and J shed 3 bases, with 7 bases lying between them. The germline V gene has CDR1 PRHDT and CDR2 FYEKMQ (reference sequence). In nucleotides, the CDR3 is TGTGCCAGCAGCTTAGAGCGGGTCTACAATGAGCAGTTCTTC. Translation: CASSLERVYNEQFF.

A few counts support this clonotype. The rearrangement joins TRBV29-1 to TRBJ2-1; D is uncertain. V was shortened by 7 bases and J by 4 bases, with 23 bases between the two germline ends. In germline, CDR1 is SQVTM, CDR2 ANQGSEA. The CDR3 is made up of 16 amino acids. CDR3 bases: TGCAGCGCCAAGGACGGTCCCACTAATTTTTACAATGAGCAGTTCTTC. This sequence encodes CSAKDGPTNFYNEQFF.

The V and J genes are TRBV27 and TRBJ2-5, with D hard to call. The end of the DNA aligns better with TRBJ2-7, so the J call may be wrong. The CDR3 has 11 amino acids. Germline values: CDR1 MNHEY, CDR2 SMNVEV (reference sequence). In DNA, the CDR3 is TGTACGGCTTGGGCCCCCTACGAGCAGTACTTC. This sequence encodes CTAWAPYEQYF.